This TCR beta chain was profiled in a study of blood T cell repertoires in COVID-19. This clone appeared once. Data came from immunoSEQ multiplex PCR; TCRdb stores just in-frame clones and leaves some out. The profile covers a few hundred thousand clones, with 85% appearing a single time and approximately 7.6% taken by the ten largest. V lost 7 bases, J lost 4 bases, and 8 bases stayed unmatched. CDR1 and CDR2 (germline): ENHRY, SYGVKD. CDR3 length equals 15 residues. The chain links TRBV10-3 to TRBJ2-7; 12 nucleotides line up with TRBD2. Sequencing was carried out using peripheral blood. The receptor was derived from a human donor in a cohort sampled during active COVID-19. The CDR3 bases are TGTGCCATCAAACTAGCGGGGGGTGGTTGGTACGAGCAGTACTTC. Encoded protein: CAIKLAGGGWYEQYF.